These 24 T cell receptor beta chains were sequenced from one sample in a study of neoadjuvant anti-PD-1 for oral cavity cancer. Repertoires were generated with immunoSEQ multiplex PCR, while TCRdb's copy carries only in-frame clones and drops some. The sample shows roughly 16,000 clones, 66% of them seen only once. This sample comprised PBMCs, obtained before nivolumab (anti-PD-1) treatment. The source of these receptors is a person aged 40 to 85 with oral cavity squamous cell carcinoma.

In its sample, this clone was seen a few times. The chain uses TRBV29-1 and TRBJ2-2; perhaps TRBD2 as D (5 bases). The ends were cut back, 4 bases at V and 0 bases at J, with 12 bases in the middle. The CDR3 has 15 amino acids. Germline CDR1 SQVTM, CDR2 ANQGSEA. The CDR3 nucleotides read TGCAGCGTTGCATTGGTACTAGCGAACACCGGGGAGCTGTTTTTT. It yields the protein CSVALVLANTGELFF.

This sequence joins TRBV10-3 and TRBJ2-2; D is perhaps TRBD1 (6 bases). The germline V gene encodes CDR1 ENHRY and CDR2 SYGVKD. The CDR3 is 15 residues long. The germline V and J ends were trimmed by 10 bases and 3 bases, with 18 bases remaining between them. The CDR3 reads CATRAGAGDTGELFF. The CDR3 DNA reads as TGTGCCACCCGTGCAGGGGCCGGGGACACCGGGGAGCTGTTTTTT.

The chain is built from TRBV6-6 and TRBJ1-2; possibly TRBD1 for D (6 bases). Germline CDR1 MNHNY, CDR2 SVGAGI (reference sequence). V was trimmed by 9 bases and J by 5 bases, leaving 13 bases between them. This CDR3 has 12 amino acids. CDR3 bases: TGTGCCAGTGAAGGGGGGGGATATGGCTACACCTTC. It codes for CASEGGGYGYTF.

V gene TRBV5-1 combines with J gene TRBJ2-7, with D tentatively TRBD1 or TRBD2 (5 bases each). The V and J ends lost 0 bases and 2 bases respectively, with 6 bases between them. CDR1 is SGHRS and CDR2 is YFSETQ in the germline V gene. The CDR3 runs to 13 residues. CDR3 amino acids: CASSLAGPYEQYF. DNA for the CDR3: TGCGCCAGCAGCTTGGCGGGACCCTACGAGCAGTACTTC.

The chain has TRBV11-2 and TRBJ2-7; 8 positions match TRBD2. Germline V lookup: CDR1 SGHAT, CDR2 FQNNGV. V was clipped by 3 bases and J by 3 bases; unmatched bases: 7. This CDR3 spans 15 amino acids. The DNA for the CDR3 is TGTGCCAGCAGCTTCCCCACGGGGGGGGACTACGAGCAGTACTTC. Its translation: CASSFPTGGDYEQYF.

The chain recombines TRBV4-1 with TRBJ1-1; 9 bases are a match to TRBD1. Germline V gives CDR1 MGHRA, CDR2 YSYEKL. The CDR3 sequence is 15 residues long. J lost 0 bases, V lost 4 bases, and 3 bases had no gene match. DNA for the CDR3: TGCGCCAGCAGCCGGGACAGGGACCTGAACACTGAAGCTTTCTTT. It is translated as CASSRDRDLNTEAFF.

This rearrangement joins TRBV9 to TRBJ1-4, with TRBD1 as a possible D gene (6 bases). This CDR3 has 17 amino acids. V lost 0 bases, J lost 0 bases, and 12 bases lay in between. From germline, CDR1 is SGDLS and CDR2 YYNGEE. The CDR3 nucleotides are TGTGCCAGCAGCGTAGAAGGGGGATTTGCAACTAATGAAAAACTGTTTTTT. It specifies CASSVEGGFATNEKLFF.

The chain couples TRBV28 to TRBJ2-7; D is unresolved. V was clipped by 2 bases and J by 0 bases, with 11 bases between them. The CDR3 contains 15 residues. Per the germline V gene, CDR1 is MDHEN and CDR2 is SYDVKM. The CDR3 region is CASSLGIGISYEQYF. The CDR3 DNA reads as TGTGCCAGCAGTTTAGGTATCGGAATCTCCTACGAGCAGTACTTC.

The CDR3 protein is CASSEALSSRIQPQHF. CDR3 nucleotide sequence: TGTGCCAGCAGTGAAGCGCTAAGTTCCCGGATTCAGCCCCAGCATTTT. The chain couples TRBV6-1 to TRBJ1-5, with unresolved D. Trimming removed 0 bases at V and 6 bases at J, with 15 bases between. CDR3 length: 16 residues. Germline CDR1 is MNHNS and CDR2 is SASEGT.

The V and J genes are TRBV19 and TRBJ2-3; a possible D gene is TRBD1 (5 bases). V gave up 7 bases and J gave up 3 bases, with 17 bases separating them. This CDR3 comprises 15 residues. Germline-derived CDR1 and CDR2 are LNHDA and SQIVND (reference sequence). The CDR3: CASKEGAVSTDTQYF. CDR3 nucleotide sequence: TGTGCCAGTAAGGAAGGGGCGGTGAGTACAGATACGCAGTATTTT.

This clone was picked up a small number of times. J is TRBJ1-5 and V is TRBV6-5, with D possibly matching TRBD1 (6 bases). The length of the CDR3 is 16 residues. The V and J ends lost 3 bases and 0 bases respectively, with 12 bases between them. Per germline, CDR1 MNHEY and CDR2 SVGAGI. As DNA, the CDR3 is TGTGCCAGCAGTTATACTCGGGGGGCTAGCAATCAGCCCCAGCATTTT. This encodes CASSYTRGASNQPQHF.

The chain links TRBV7-3 to TRBJ2-1; D perhaps matches TRBD2 (6 bases). Trimming took 4 bases from V and 5 from J, leaving 12 bases between them. This CDR3 region has 14 residues. Germline V gene lookup returns CDR1 SGHTA and CDR2 FQGTGA. This CDR3 is CASSWDSADNEQFF. Written as DNA, the CDR3 is TGTGCCAGCAGCTGGGACTCTGCCGACAATGAGCAGTTCTTC.

This chain links TRBV6-5 with TRBJ2-3; 9 bases align to TRBD1. The V gene's germline CDR1 is MNHEY and CDR2 SVGAGI. CDR3 size: 16 residues. The V gene end was trimmed by 4 bases and the J gene end by 0 bases; junction bases not matched to a gene: 5. For the CDR3, the DNA is TGTGCCAGCAGTTCTACAGGGGGCACTAGCACAGATACGCAGTATTTT. This encodes CASSSTGGTSTDTQYF.

The chain has TRBV10-2 and TRBJ1-2, with D perhaps TRBD1 (6 bases). The CDR3 is 15 amino acids. Germline V gene sequence: CDR1 WSHSY, CDR2 SAAADI. The V end was cut by 0 bases, the J end by 2 bases, with 10 bases between. The CDR3 nucleotides read TGCGCCAGCAGTGAGTCGAGTCAGGGGAACTATGGCTACACCTTC. Its translation: CASSESSQGNYGYTF.

The J gene is TRBJ2-7, the V gene TRBV2, with 7 bases identical to TRBD1. The CDR3 loop spans 14 amino acids. The V segment lost 7 bases and the J segment 4 bases; nucleotides outside the gene matches: 10. The germline V gene has CDR1 SNHLY and CDR2 FYNNEI. CDR3 sequence: CASKRTGPLYEQYF. CDR3 coding DNA: TGTGCCAGCAAGAGGACAGGACCTCTTTACGAGCAGTACTTC.

This clone was seen more than once but under ten times. The V gene is TRBV19, the J gene TRBJ2-2; 10 nucleotides match TRBD2. After removal of 1 base from V and 1 base from J, the junction contained 9 bases not matched to a gene. The CDR3 is 19 amino acids. In germline, CDR1 is LNHDA, CDR2 SQIVND (reference sequence). This CDR3 is CASSIGWVAGGLNTGELFF. CDR3 in DNA: TGTGCCAGTAGTATAGGGTGGGTAGCGGGAGGCTTGAACACCGGGGAGCTGTTTTTT.

This clone occurred once. The chain has TRBV19 and TRBJ1-5; D call uncertain. With 5 bases removed from V and 4 bases from J, the gap between germline ends came to 9 bases. Germline V gene data show CDR1 as LNHDA and CDR2 as SQIVND (reference sequence). The CDR3 runs 13 residues. The CDR3 here is CASSLQINQPQHF. DNA of the CDR3: TGTGCCAGTAGTCTCCAAATAAATCAGCCCCAGCATTTT.

This sequence joins TRBV30 and TRBJ2-1; 12 positions match TRBD2. In germline, CDR1 is GTSNPN, CDR2 SVGIG (reference sequence). After removal of 0 bases from V and 3 bases from J, the junction contained 3 bases not matched to a gene. The CDR3 loop spans 16 amino acids. The DNA for the CDR3 is TGTGCCTGGAGTGTACAGGGACTAGCGGGCTACAATGAGCAGTTCTTC. The encoded protein is CAWSVQGLAGYNEQFF. Supplemented by reference TRBV30 and TRBJ2-1, the full variable domain reads SQTIHQWPATLVQPVGSPLSLECTVEGTSNPNLYWYRQAAGRGLQLLFYSVGIGQISSEVPQNLSASRPQDRQFILSSKKLLLSDSGFYLCAWSVQGLAGYNEQFFGPGTRLTVL.

This clone has a handful of counts. The gene calls are TRBV5-1 and TRBJ2-7, with 12 bases lining up with TRBD1. The germline V gene has CDR1 SGHRS and CDR2 YFSETQ. With V trimmed by 3 bases and J by 3 bases, 7 bases remained unmatched. The CDR3 contains 16 residues. The CDR3 sequence is CASSSTGTGGSYEQYF. CDR3 coding DNA: TGCGCCAGCAGCTCGACCGGGACAGGGGGCAGCTACGAGCAGTACTTC.

This chain uses TRBV27 with TRBJ2-1; the D gene is possibly TRBD2 (6 bases). V was cut by 3 bases and J by 4 bases, with 13 bases left in between. The CDR3 runs to 15 residues. Germline V gene data show CDR1 as MNHEY and CDR2 as SMNVEV (reference sequence). Written as DNA, the CDR3 is TGTGCCAGCAGTTTGGTTGGCGGGACGTACAATGAGCAGTTCTTC. Its translation is CASSLVGGTYNEQFF.

This clone was found a few times. Other DNA sequences in this specimen translate into the identical CDR3. The V call is TRBV11-2, the J call TRBJ2-7; D is uncertain. This CDR3 region has 13 residues. With 0 bases removed from V and 2 bases from J, the gap between germline ends came to 5 bases. CDR1 is SGHAT and CDR2 is FQNNGV in the germline V gene. In nucleotides, the CDR3 is TGTGCCAGCAGCTTAGATCCCCCCTACGAGCAGTACTTC. This codes for CASSLDPPYEQYF.

A few counts support this clone. The chain couples TRBV9 to TRBJ2-3; D unclear. Germline V gene lookup returns CDR1 SGDLS and CDR2 YYNGEE. Trimming cost V 3 bases and J 5 bases, with 10 bases left between them. This CDR3 is 13 amino acids long. For the CDR3, the DNA is TGTGCCAGCAGCGCTAAGAGTGAAGATACGCAGTATTTT. Protein product: CASSAKSEDTQYF.

CDR3 nucleotides: TGTGCCAGCAGCTTGGTCAGCCAAGAGACCCAGTACTTC. Its translation is CASSLVSQETQYF. The rearrangement joins TRBV5-6 to TRBJ2-5; D not certain. Germline CDR1 is SGHDT and CDR2 is YYEEEE. The CDR3 is 13 residues long. Trimming shortened V by 0 bases and J by 1 base, and 4 bases separated the two germline ends.

This clone is termed medium-sized. V is TRBV4-2 and J is TRBJ1-5; 10 bases are a match to TRBD1. The trim removed 0 bases at V and 5 bases at J, leaving 4 bases unmatched. Germline V gives CDR1 LGHNA, CDR2 YNFKEQ. The CDR3 is 16 residues long. The CDR3: CASSQEAGTGDQPQHF. CDR3 sequence (DNA): TGTGCCAGCAGCCAAGAAGCGGGGACAGGGGATCAGCCCCAGCATTTT.